Below, 25 T cell receptor beta chains from the same sample are listed, as sequenced in a study of circulating CD8 cells and anti-PD-1 response in melanoma. Using 15 ng of total RNA, TCR libraries were made with the QIAseq Immune Repertoire TCR panel. One entry per CDR3 protein, called by TCRdb with MiXCR from the reads. The sample has roughly 1,100 distinct CDR3 sequences; about 10% are singletons. Sorting of live CD3+CD8+TCRalphabeta+ cells by PD-1 and/or TIGIT gave four subsets. Source: CD8+ T cells from PBMCs, taken at baseline or after one month of anti-PD-1 therapy (not recorded which). The receptors shown here come from a human donor with melanoma.

V is TRBV6-1 and J is TRBJ2-7, with TRBD2 as a possible D gene (6 bases). CDR3 length: 10 residues. Germline V gene data show CDR1 as MNHNS and CDR2 as SASEGT. V gave up 8 bases and J gave up 7 bases, with 9 bases separating them. The DNA for the CDR3 is TGTGCCAGCCGGGCGGGGGAGCAGTACTTC. It codes for CASRAGEQYF.

By share, this clonotype counts as medium-sized (0.01 to 0.1%). The CDR3 sequence: CAVGRAEGLAGRASYEQYF. As DNA, the CDR3 is TGTGCCGTCGGGCGCGCTGAAGGACTAGCGGGGCGCGCCTCCTACGAGCAGTACTTC. V is TRBV2 and J is TRBJ2-7; 12 nucleotides align to TRBD2. Germline CDR1 and CDR2: SNHLY and FYNNEI. The V segment lost 11 bases and the J segment 0 bases; nucleotides outside the gene matches: 20. The CDR3 runs 19 residues. Based on the CDR3 plus reference TRBV2 and TRBJ2-7, the full variable domain is EPEVTQTPSHQVTQMGQEVILRCVPISNHLYFYWYRQILGQKVEFLVSFYNNEISEKSEIFDDQFSVERPDGSNFTLKIRSTKLEDSAMYFCAVGRAEGLAGRASYEQYFGPGTRLTVT.

This clonotype is classed as medium-sized. Written as DNA, the CDR3 is TGTGCCAGCAGCCCCTCGATGGGGTCTTTGGTCGAGCAGTACTTC. Protein sequence: CASSPSMGSLVEQYF. This chain joins TRBV6-2 or TRBV6-3 and TRBJ2-7; D not resolved. This CDR3 has 15 residues. The germline V gene has CDR1 MNHEY and CDR2 SVGEGT. The V end was cut by 6 bases, the J end by 6 bases, with 21 bases between.

In its sample, this clonotype is medium-sized. The chain couples TRBV4-1 to TRBJ2-3; no firm D call. Germline CDR1 MGHRA, CDR2 YSYEKL. V was pared by 4 bases and J by 3 bases, with 11 bases between. This CDR3 contains 14 residues. The CDR3 sequence: CASSLISGTDTQYF. DNA for the CDR3: TGCGCCAGCAGCCTGATTTCTGGTACAGATACGCAGTATTTT.

This clonotype is categorized as medium-sized. The V gene is TRBV29-1, the J gene TRBJ2-2; D may be TRBD1 or TRBD2 (5 bases each). V was trimmed by 4 bases and J by 0 bases, leaving 12 bases between them. Germline CDR1 and CDR2: SQVTM and ANQGSEA. The CDR3 runs to 15 residues. CDR3 sequence reads: CSVAGTPSNTGELFF. The CDR3 DNA follows: TGCAGCGTTGCCGGGACGCCTTCGAACACCGGGGAGCTGTTTTTT.

By frequency in the sample, this clonotype is medium-sized. The chain uses TRBV7-2 and TRBJ2-1; maybe TRBD2 (7 bases). The CDR3 sequence is 15 residues long. V shed 0 bases and J shed 8 bases, with 14 bases lying between them. CDR1 and CDR2 (germline): SGHTA, FQGNSA. CDR3 loop: CASSLAGGAVDEQFF. The CDR3 DNA reads as TGTGCCAGCAGCTTAGCGGGGGGGGCCGTCGATGAGCAGTTCTTC.

Turning to this clonotype: This may arise from a read error, as a much more abundant clone is one base away. The conserved phenylalanine or tryptophan normally closing the CDR3 is absent here, so this likely arose from a read error. The CDR3 nucleotides read TGCGCCAGCAGTCAAATTGCGGCCTACGAGCAGTACCTC. It yields the protein CASSQIAAYEQYL. This chain uses TRBV23-1 with TRBJ2-7; D remains ambiguous. TRBV23-1 is annotated as an ORF whose role is uncertain. The CDR3 is 13 amino acids. Between the trimmed V and J ends, which lost 2 bases and 2 bases, there was a span of 7 bases.

By proportion, this clonotype is large. The rearrangement links TRBV5-5 to TRBJ1-5; 8 nucleotides match TRBD1. V gave up 4 bases and J gave up 4 bases; unmatched junction bases: 7. The germline V gene has CDR1 SGHKS and CDR2 YYEKEE (reference sequence). CDR3 size: 15 residues. Written as DNA, the CDR3 is TGTGCCAGCAGCGCAGACAGGGGCCTAAATCAGCCCCAGCATTTT. Its protein product is CASSADRGLNQPQHF.

This clonotype was detected only a few times. This chain connects TRBV4-1 to TRBJ2-3; D not resolved. Between the trimmed V and J ends, which lost 0 bases and 2 bases, there was a span of 6 bases. The CDR3 runs 14 residues. Germline V lookup: CDR1 MGHRA, CDR2 YSYEKL. CDR3 region: CASSQDRNTDTQYF. The CDR3 DNA follows: TGCGCCAGCAGCCAAGACAGGAACACAGATACGCAGTATTTT.

This clonotype is labeled as medium-sized. The chain carries TRBV6-5 and TRBJ2-7; D may match TRBD1 or TRBD2 (5 bases each). The CDR3 runs to 12 residues. V lost 9 bases, J lost 5 bases, and 14 bases lay in between. Per germline, CDR1 MNHEY and CDR2 SVGAGI. As DNA, the CDR3 is TGTGCCAGTTGGGACGGTCTGGACGAGCAGTACTTC. Its translation is CASWDGLDEQYF.

This clonotype occurred a few times. This chain uses TRBV5-4 with TRBJ2-1, with D uncertain. Germline CDR1 reads SGHNT; CDR2 reads YYREEE (reference sequence). The V gene lost 9 bases and the J gene lost 1 base, with 14 bases spanning the gap. This CDR3 is built from 14 residues. CDR3: CATTEGPSYNEQFF. Here the CDR3 DNA reads TGTGCCACCACCGAAGGGCCTTCCTACAATGAGCAGTTCTTC.

The DNA of the CDR3 is TGTGCCAGTAGTATAGGTCCCAGGGGGCAGCCCCAGCATTTT. Protein: CASSIGPRGQPQHF. The chain uses TRBV19 and TRBJ1-5; TRBD1 agrees at 7 bases. Germline V gene sequence: CDR1 LNHDA, CDR2 SQIVND (reference sequence). V lost 1 base to trimming and J lost 7 bases; unmatched junction nucleotides: 4. The CDR3 runs to 14 residues.

By share, this clonotype ranks as medium-sized. The rearrangement links TRBV20-1 to TRBJ2-1; 10 bases map to TRBD2. The CDR3 covers 15 residues. The V gene's germline CDR1 is DFQATT and CDR2 SNEGSKA (reference sequence). The V and J ends lost 5 bases and 4 bases, in that order; junction bases with no gene match: 8. As DNA, the CDR3 is TGCAGTGCTTCTGCCCAGCGGGGGGGGTACAATGAGCAGTTCTTC. Its translation: CSASAQRGGYNEQFF.

In its sample, this clonotype ranks as medium-sized. The chain employs TRBV27 and TRBJ2-1; D uncertain. The germline V gene encodes CDR1 MNHEY and CDR2 SMNVEV (reference sequence). The CDR3 has 12 residues. V lost 10 bases, J lost 5 bases, and 12 bases lay in between. In DNA form, the CDR3 reads TGTGCCACGCGGACCGGAAACAATGAGCAGTTCTTC. Translated: CATRTGNNEQFF.

This clonotype is labeled as large. This chain uses TRBV19 with TRBJ2-1, with D perhaps TRBD1 (5 bases). V dropped 4 bases and J dropped 8 bases, with 12 bases sitting between them. Germline V gene sequence: CDR1 LNHDA, CDR2 SQIVND (reference sequence). The CDR3 length is 13 residues. CDR3 amino acids: CASSSDSSHEQFF. DNA of the CDR3: TGTGCCAGTAGTAGCGACAGTTCCCATGAGCAGTTCTTC.

The gene calls are TRBV11-3 and TRBJ2-1; no firm D call. This CDR3 region has 14 residues. The V end lost 4 bases, the J end lost 7 bases, and 14 bases lay between the germline ends. From germline, CDR1 is SGHNT and CDR2 YENEEA. CDR3 protein: CASSWPLNRNEQFF. The CDR3 DNA follows: TGTGCCAGCAGCTGGCCCCTTAATAGAAATGAGCAGTTCTTC.

This clonotype is labeled as large. The chain joins TRBV2 to TRBJ2-5, with a weak D call TRBD2 (6 bases). Per the germline V gene, CDR1 is SNHLY and CDR2 is FYNNEI. This CDR3 region has 16 residues. V lost 8 bases and J lost 1, with 20 bases in between. CDR3 region: CASQFSPGDPQETQYF. The CDR3 DNA reads as TGTGCCAGCCAGTTCAGCCCGGGAGACCCCCAAGAGACCCAGTACTTC.

The genes are TRBV12-3 or TRBV12-4 and TRBJ1-6; 11 nucleotides align to TRBD1. The V gene end was trimmed by 6 bases and the J gene end by 7 bases; junction bases not matched to a gene: 2. The CDR3 totals 14 residues. CDR3: CASSWTGGNSPLHF. Here the CDR3 DNA reads TGTGCCAGCAGCTGGACAGGGGGCAATTCACCCCTCCACTTT.

Judged by abundance, this clonotype is medium-sized. V gene TRBV19 combines with J gene TRBJ2-1; D is ambiguous. From germline, CDR1 is LNHDA and CDR2 SQIVND (reference sequence). There are 12 residues in the CDR3. V was clipped by 3 bases and J by 7 bases, with 7 bases between them. CDR3 in DNA: TGTGCCAGTAGTATCGGTGAAAATGAGCAGTTCTTC. This encodes CASSIGENEQFF.

This clonotype counts as medium-sized (0.01 to 0.1%). V and J are TRBV7-2 and TRBJ2-7; D remains unclear. The CDR3 is 14 amino acids. Germline lookup yields CDR1 SGHTA and CDR2 FQGNSA. Trimming removed 2 bases from V and 2 bases from J, with 10 bases in between. The chain's CDR3 is CASSLMSDTYEQYF. In nucleotides, the CDR3 is TGTGCCAGCAGCTTAATGTCTGACACCTACGAGCAGTACTTC.

This sequence joins TRBV9 and TRBJ2-5, with TRBD1 matching 10 bases. The CDR3 consists of 16 residues. Unmatched junction bases numbered 10, after V lost 3 bases and J lost 5 bases. Looked up from germline, CDR1 is SGDLS and CDR2 is YYNGEE. CDR3 coding DNA: TGTGCCAGCAGCGCCCACCGGGACAGGGGATGGGAGACCCAGTACTTC. It specifies CASSAHRDRGWETQYF.

V is TRBV4-3 and J is TRBJ2-1, with D maybe TRBD2 (6 bases). Germline V gene data show CDR1 as LGHNA and CDR2 as YSLEER. The CDR3 length is 13 residues. V was shortened by 4 bases and J by 4 bases, with 8 bases between the two germline ends. The CDR3 nucleotides read TGCGCCAGCAGCCGCGGGGTATACAATGAGCAGTTCTTC. Residues: CASSRGVYNEQFF.

This clonotype counts as large. The CDR3 reads CASSNLAVSYNEQFF. The CDR3 coding sequence is TGTGCCAGCAGCAACCTAGCGGTTTCTTACAATGAGCAGTTCTTC. V is TRBV27 and J is TRBJ2-1, with 7 bases matching TRBD2. The CDR3 totals 15 residues. Germline V gene sequence: CDR1 MNHEY, CDR2 SMNVEV (reference sequence). V gave up 6 bases and J gave up 4 bases; unmatched junction bases: 9.

This clonotype is classed as medium-sized. Germline is not matched at one junction end, which may reflect a read error. The chain's CDR3 is CVSSLLGNQPQHF. As DNA, the CDR3 is TGTGTCAGCAGTTTATTAGGAAATCAGCCCCAGCATTTT. The V call is TRBV27, the J call TRBJ1-5; D unclear. The CDR3 extends over 13 amino acids. Germline values: CDR1 MNHEY, CDR2 SMNVEV (reference sequence).

This clonotype is medium-sized (0.01 to 0.1%) within its sample. The J gene is TRBJ2-3, the V gene TRBV9; 10 nucleotides align to TRBD1. Per germline, CDR1 SGDLS and CDR2 YYNGEE. V shed 4 bases and J 2 bases; nucleotides not matched to a gene: 1. This CDR3 region has 14 residues. CDR3: CASSRQGATDTQYF. Written as DNA, the CDR3 is TGTGCCAGCAGCCGACAGGGGGCCACAGATACGCAGTATTTT.